What follows are 7 T cell receptor beta chains derived from one specimen sequenced in a study of T-cell reconstitution after alpha-beta-depleted transplantation in children. Preparing the TCRbeta library involved the use of unique molecular identifiers. One entry per CDR3 protein results from TCRdb running MiXCR on the PCR reads. Here the sample spans 750,000 to 950,000 distinct CDR3 sequences, 15% to 20% being singletons. Specimen: PBMCs, mostly from graft donor cells, collected 360 days after TCRalphabeta/CD19-depleted stem cell transplant. The source of these receptors is a male patient younger than 18 who had a stem cell transplant for acute lymphoblastic leukemia, so the T cells may come from the graft donor.

This chain connects TRBV12-5 to TRBJ1-2; 8 bases line up with TRBD1. CDR3 size: 16 residues. With V trimmed by 0 bases and J by 4 bases, 7 bases remained unmatched. CDR1 and CDR2 from the germline V gene are LGHNT and FRNRAP. The CDR3 sequence: CASGLVPQGDGYGYTF. CDR3 nucleotide sequence: TGTGCTAGTGGTTTGGTACCACAGGGGGACGGCTATGGCTACACCTTC.

This clonotype came up a few times. The chain carries TRBV11-2 and TRBJ2-7; 7 positions match TRBD1. The CDR3 covers 15 residues. Germline V gene sequence: CDR1 SGHAT, CDR2 FQNNGV. V was pared by 5 bases and J by 1 base, with 8 bases of the junction left unmatched. In DNA form, the CDR3 reads TGTGCCAGCAGCCTCGACAGGGAACCTTCCTACGAGCAGTACTTC. Translating gives CASSLDREPSYEQYF.

This clonotype was observed many times. This chain links TRBV28 with TRBJ2-3, with D unclear. This CDR3 has 16 amino acids. Germline values: CDR1 MDHEN, CDR2 SYDVKM. V dropped 2 bases and J dropped 3 bases, with 15 bases sitting between them. CDR3 protein: CASSLRTAYPTDTQYF. In DNA form, the CDR3 reads TGTGCCAGCAGTTTAAGGACGGCGTACCCGACAGATACGCAGTATTTT.

This rearrangement joins TRBV5-1 to TRBJ1-2; D remains unclear. Germline values: CDR1 SGHRS, CDR2 YFSETQ. Trimming stripped 2 bases from V and 5 bases from J, with 13 bases between. The CDR3 extends over 14 amino acids. CDR3 nucleotide sequence: TGCGCCAGCAGCTTACCGGGCGGAAGGTATGGCTACACCTTC. As protein: CASSLPGGRYGYTF.

The V call is TRBV3-1, the J call TRBJ2-7; possible D gene TRBD2, 5 bases. Germline loops: CDR1 LGHDT, CDR2 YNNKEL (reference sequence). The CDR3 loop spans 17 amino acids. Trimming stripped 3 bases from V and 3 bases from J, with 21 bases between. The CDR3 DNA reads TGTGCCAGCAGCCACCTAGACGAGCGGAAGAGACGCTACGAGCAGTACTTC. This translates into CASSHLDERKRRYEQYF.

This chain joins TRBV5-1 and TRBJ1-5, with D possibly TRBD1 on 6 matching bases. Germline V gene sequence: CDR1 SGHRS, CDR2 YFSETQ. V lost 2 bases and J lost 6, with 12 bases in between. The CDR3 totals 14 residues. CDR3 amino acids: CASSLGRGAQPQHF. Written as DNA, the CDR3 is TGCGCCAGCAGCTTAGGCAGGGGTGCTCAGCCCCAGCATTTT.

This clonotype showed up just a few times. The genes are TRBV4-1 and TRBJ1-2; 8 nucleotides line up with TRBD1. The V and J ends lost 3 bases and 2 bases, in that order; junction bases with no gene match: 2. CDR1 MGHRA and CDR2 YSYEKL come from the germline V gene. The CDR3 has 14 amino acids. CDR3 region: CASSHWTGNYGYTF. The CDR3 coding sequence is TGCGCCAGCAGCCATTGGACAGGGAACTATGGCTACACCTTC.